The next 18 T cell receptor beta chains were all read from a single sample in a study of healthy donors' naive CD4 and CD8 T cells. Starting from roughly 0.45 ug of total RNA, TCR libraries were made with linear amplification. One entry per CDR3 protein, called by TCRdb with MiXCR from the reads. The sample contains 150,000 to 200,000 distinct CDR3 sequences, around 74% of which appear only once. Material: naive CD4+ and CD8+ T cells sorted from blood, pooled from several donors. Source of these receptors: a pool of human donors in good health; the sample pools cells from several healthy donors.

This clonotype showed up just a few times. At one end the junction does not follow the germline gene, possibly because of a read error. This chain links TRBV29-1 with TRBJ2-1, with 7 bases matching TRBD1. The CDR3 runs 12 residues. Germline values: CDR1 SQVTM, CDR2 ANQGSEA. CDR3 DNA sequence: TGCAACGTTGAGGGGGCCTCTTATGAGCAGTTCTTC. Its translation is CNVEGASYEQFF.

This clonotype came up once. The chain carries TRBV6-5 and TRBJ1-3; D gene uncertain. Trimming stripped 2 bases from V and 2 bases from J, with 16 bases between. The CDR3 runs to 17 residues. CDR1 and CDR2 (germline): MNHEY, SVGAGI. CDR3 DNA sequence: TGTGCCAGCAGTTACGGACCGCCGGCGACGACTGGAAACACCATATATTTT. It encodes CASSYGPPATTGNTIYF.

This chain uses TRBV29-1 with TRBJ2-1; possible D gene TRBD1, 6 bases. CDR3 length: 15 residues. The germline V gene has CDR1 SQVTM and CDR2 ANQGSEA. As DNA, the CDR3 is TGCAGTGCAACCGGGACACCAGGCTCCTACAATGAGCAGTTCTTC. Translation gives CSATGTPGSYNEQFF.

This clonotype showed up just a few times. The rearrangement joins TRBV29-1 to TRBJ2-2; TRBD1 might be the D (5 bases). The germline gives CDR1 SQVTM, CDR2 ANQGSEA. Trimming cost V 2 bases and J 7 bases, with 11 bases left between them. The CDR3 covers 13 residues. This chain's CDR3 is CSVESPGFGELFF. The CDR3 DNA follows: TGCAGCGTTGAAAGCCCAGGGTTCGGGGAGCTGTTTTTT.

This clonotype was counted between two and nine times. This chain joins TRBV5-6 and TRBJ2-7; tentatively, D is TRBD2 (6 bases). The CDR3 totals 14 residues. The V gene's germline CDR1 is SGHDT and CDR2 YYEEEE. V was clipped by 1 base and J by 4 bases, with 12 bases between them. CDR3 region: CASSLRGWLYEQYF. The DNA of the CDR3 is TGTGCCAGCAGCTTGCGGGGGTGGCTTTACGAGCAGTACTTC.

Only a few counts were recorded for this clonotype. The chain carries TRBV29-1 and TRBJ2-7, with TRBD1 matching over 8 bases. The ends lost 7 bases at V and 3 bases at J; junction bases unmatched: 8. Germline V gene lookup returns CDR1 SQVTM and CDR2 ANQGSEA. This CDR3 contains 13 residues. CDR3 bases: TGCAGCGCACAGGGAACAGGGGGCTACGAGCAGTACTTC. As protein: CSAQGTGGYEQYF.

The chain carries TRBV15 and TRBJ2-3; D not certain. The CDR3 covers 12 residues. Germline V gives CDR1 LNHNV, CDR2 YYDKDF (reference sequence). V was clipped by 8 bases and J by 2 bases, with 8 bases between them. CDR3 nucleotides: TGTGCCACCGGTAGAGACACAGATACGCAGTATTTT. This encodes CATGRDTDTQYF.

The genes are TRBV27 and TRBJ2-3; 9 nucleotides align to TRBD2. This CDR3 is 16 amino acids long. The junction had 12 bases not matched to a gene; V was cut back by 6 bases and J by 5 bases. Germline V lookup: CDR1 MNHEY, CDR2 SMNVEV (reference sequence). Here the CDR3 reads CASSLILAGMEDTQYF. The CDR3 DNA follows: TGTGCCAGCAGCTTAATCCTAGCGGGAATGGAAGATACGCAGTATTTT.

This chain joins TRBV29-1 and TRBJ1-1; D perhaps matches TRBD1 (6 bases). The length of the CDR3 is 12 residues. Germline values: CDR1 SQVTM, CDR2 ANQGSEA. Between the trimmed V and J ends, which lost 6 bases and 7 bases, there was a span of 15 bases. The CDR3 loop is CSVESDRGEAFF. The CDR3 DNA is TGCAGCGTGGAATCGGACAGAGGTGAAGCTTTCTTT.

A few counts support this clonotype. The rearrangement uses TRBV19 and TRBJ1-2, with 7 bases that match TRBD1. J was trimmed by 2 bases and V by 6 bases; bases with no gene match: 6. CDR1 and CDR2 (germline): LNHDA, SQIVND (reference sequence). The CDR3 runs 14 residues. CDR3: CASSQRGRNYGYTF. CDR3 bases: TGTGCCAGTAGCCAAAGGGGGCGAAACTATGGCTACACCTTC.

The sample holds a few counts of this clonotype. This sequence joins TRBV27 and TRBJ1-5; D is undetermined. The CDR3 consists of 14 residues. Germline values: CDR1 MNHEY, CDR2 SMNVEV (reference sequence). The V gene lost 6 bases and the J gene lost 3 bases, with 12 bases spanning the gap. The CDR3 here is CASSKGSINQPQHF. Written as DNA, the CDR3 is TGTGCCAGCAGCAAAGGCAGTATCAATCAGCCCCAGCATTTT.

The J gene is TRBJ2-7, the V gene TRBV6-2 or TRBV6-3; maybe TRBD1 (6 bases). This CDR3 is 12 amino acids long. With 2 bases removed from V and 5 bases from J, the gap between germline ends came to 7 bases. In germline, CDR1 is MNHEY, CDR2 SVGEGT. DNA for the CDR3: TGTGCCAGCAGTTACAACAGGGACGAGCAGTACTTC. It codes for CASSYNRDEQYF.

To note about this clonotype: At one of its ends the junction is not consistent with the germline gene, which may arise from a read error. This chain uses TRBV4-2 with TRBJ1-6, with D hard to call. Germline CDR1 and CDR2: LGHNA and YNFKEQ. The CDR3 contains 15 residues. CDR3 sequence reads: CASSQVMDSMGPLHF. The DNA for the CDR3 is TGCGCCAGCAGCCAAGTTATGGATTCAATGGGACCCCTCCACTTT.

This clonotype has a handful of counts. V usage is TRBV29-1 and J usage is TRBJ1-2, with 9 bases identical to TRBD1. The CDR3 runs 14 residues. J lost 3 bases, V lost 4 bases, and 6 bases had no gene match. CDR1 SQVTM and CDR2 ANQGSEA come from the germline V gene. The CDR3 here is CSVVVGQGHYGYTF. The CDR3 DNA follows: TGCAGCGTTGTGGTAGGACAGGGGCACTATGGCTACACCTTC.

This rearrangement joins TRBV11-2 to TRBJ2-7; tentative D call: TRBD2 (5 bases). Deletions cut 5 bases from V and 0 bases from J, with 20 bases between. The germline gives CDR1 SGHAT, CDR2 FQNNGV. The CDR3 is 17 residues long. For the CDR3, the DNA is TGTGCCAGCAGCCCCCGGGATTTCTCCGCTCCCTCCTACGAGCAGTACGTC. Protein: CASSPRDFSAPSYEQYV.

The V call is TRBV27, the J call TRBJ1-1; 8 nucleotides align to TRBD1. The ends lost 5 bases at V and 4 bases at J; junction bases unmatched: 3. Germline V lookup: CDR1 MNHEY, CDR2 SMNVEV (reference sequence). The CDR3 is made up of 13 amino acids. This chain's CDR3 is CASSVQGGTEAFF. The DNA for the CDR3 is TGTGCCAGCAGTGTACAGGGGGGCACTGAAGCTTTCTTT.

The chain recombines TRBV29-1 with TRBJ2-7; TRBD1 agrees at 9 bases. The V gene end was trimmed by 7 bases and the J gene end by 3 bases; junction bases not matched to a gene: 7. Germline CDR1 and CDR2: SQVTM and ANQGSEA. The length of the CDR3 is 13 residues. CDR3 sequence reads: CSATGTGIYEQYF. The CDR3, as DNA: TGCAGCGCGACCGGGACAGGGATCTACGAGCAGTACTTC.

This clonotype showed up just a few times. The CDR3 coding sequence is TGTGCCAGCAGCCGATCCGGGGGAGCGACAGATACGCAGTATTTT. Its protein is CASSRSGGATDTQYF. This chain uses TRBV14 with TRBJ2-3; a weak D match, TRBD2 (6 bases). V shed 4 bases and J shed 3 bases, with 14 bases lying between them. The germline V gene has CDR1 SGHDN and CDR2 FVKESK. This CDR3 spans 15 amino acids.